The clone carrying this TCR beta chain appeared once. No antigen is known for it. These data belong to a study of shared clonotypes between healthy human individuals. Study in general: Samples came from a couple of female and a few male donors aged 18 to 49. The plates for each donor numbered three CD4 naive, three CD4 memory, two CD8 naive and one CD8 memory.

Germline CDR1 and CDR2: MNHEY and SVGAGI. Between the trimmed V and J ends, which lost 6 bases and 4 bases, there was a span of 16 bases. This CDR3 is built from 14 residues. Overall study findings and caveats: Limitation of the genetic and exposure-history diversity represented came from the few donors.

Data came from immunoSEQ multiplex PCR; TCRdb stores just in-frame clones and leaves some out. The sample holds around 2,000,000 clones; about 95% are singletons and the top ten take 1% to 1.5%. Naive CD8 cells were CD45RO-negative, positively selected for CCR7, excluding terminally differentiated effector memory CD45RA+ cells. The study drew its donors from healthy HIV-negative adults without recent acute infections or vaccinations. This chain links TRBV6-5 with TRBJ2-7, with D maybe TRBD1 (6 bases). The sequence was collected from a young man in good health. Sequenced sample: naive CD8+ T cells sorted from blood. CDR3 region: CASRKGVSGYEQYF. DNA of the CDR3: TGTGCCAGCAGAAAGGGGGTTTCGGGATACGAGCAGTACTTC.